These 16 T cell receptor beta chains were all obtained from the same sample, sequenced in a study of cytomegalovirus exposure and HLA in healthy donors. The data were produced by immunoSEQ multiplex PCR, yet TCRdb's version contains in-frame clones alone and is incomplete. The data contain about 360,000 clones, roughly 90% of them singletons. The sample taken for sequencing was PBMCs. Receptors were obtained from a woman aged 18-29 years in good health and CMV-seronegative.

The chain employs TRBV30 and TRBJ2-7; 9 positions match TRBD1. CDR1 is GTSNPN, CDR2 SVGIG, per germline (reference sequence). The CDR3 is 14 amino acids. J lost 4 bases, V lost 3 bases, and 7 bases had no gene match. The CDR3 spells CAWSRLGQGYEQYF. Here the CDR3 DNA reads TGTGCCTGGAGCCGATTAGGACAGGGGTACGAGCAGTACTTC.

The CDR3 nucleotides are TGTGCCAGCAGTTCCGGGGCGGGGGCATCTAGCACAGATACGCAGTATTTT. It yields the protein CASSSGAGASSTDTQYF. The chain combines TRBV27 with TRBJ2-3, with D perhaps matching TRBD2 (7 bases). Trimming took off 4 bases at V and 0 bases at J, with 17 bases between the two ends. CDR3 length equals 17 residues. Germline V CDR1 and CDR2: MNHEY, SMNVEV (reference sequence).

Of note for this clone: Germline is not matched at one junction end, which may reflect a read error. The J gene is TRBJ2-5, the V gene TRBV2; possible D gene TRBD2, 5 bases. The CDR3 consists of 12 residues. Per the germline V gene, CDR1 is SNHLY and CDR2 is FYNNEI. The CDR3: CASSEWKDWEHF. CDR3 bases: TGTGCCAGCAGTGAATGGAAGGACTGGGAGCACTTC.

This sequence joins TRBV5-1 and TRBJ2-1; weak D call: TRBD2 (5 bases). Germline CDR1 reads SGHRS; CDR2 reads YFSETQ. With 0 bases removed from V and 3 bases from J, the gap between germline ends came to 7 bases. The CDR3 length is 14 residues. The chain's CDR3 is CASSLGGIYNEQFF. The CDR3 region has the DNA TGCGCCAGCAGCTTGGGAGGGATCTACAATGAGCAGTTCTTC.

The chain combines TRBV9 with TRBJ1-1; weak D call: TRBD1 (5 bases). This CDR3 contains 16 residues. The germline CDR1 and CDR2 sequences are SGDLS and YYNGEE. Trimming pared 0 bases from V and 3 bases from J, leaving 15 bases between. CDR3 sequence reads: CASSVEGWGLYTEAFF. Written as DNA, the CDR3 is TGTGCCAGCAGCGTAGAGGGTTGGGGACTTTACACTGAAGCTTTCTTT.

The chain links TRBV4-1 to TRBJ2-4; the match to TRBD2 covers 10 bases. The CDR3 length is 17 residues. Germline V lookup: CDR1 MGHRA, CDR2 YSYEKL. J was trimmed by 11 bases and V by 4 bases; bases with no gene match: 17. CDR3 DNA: TGCGCCAGCAGCCCCCTGATCGCCGGGACTAGCGCGTTCGTTCAGTACTTC. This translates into CASSPLIAGTSAFVQYF.

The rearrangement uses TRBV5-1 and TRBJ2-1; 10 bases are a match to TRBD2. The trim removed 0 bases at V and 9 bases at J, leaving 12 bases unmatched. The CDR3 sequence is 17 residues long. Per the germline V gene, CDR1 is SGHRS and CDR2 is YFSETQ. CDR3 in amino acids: CASSLGASGGAYGEQFF. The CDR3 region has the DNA TGCGCCAGCAGCTTGGGGGCTAGCGGGGGCGCCTACGGTGAGCAGTTCTTC.

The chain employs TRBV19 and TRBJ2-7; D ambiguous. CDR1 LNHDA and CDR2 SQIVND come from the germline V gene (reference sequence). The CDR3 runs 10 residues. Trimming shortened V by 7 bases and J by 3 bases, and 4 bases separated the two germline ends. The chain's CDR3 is CASTSYEQYF. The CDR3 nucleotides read TGTGCCAGTACTAGCTACGAGCAGTACTTC.

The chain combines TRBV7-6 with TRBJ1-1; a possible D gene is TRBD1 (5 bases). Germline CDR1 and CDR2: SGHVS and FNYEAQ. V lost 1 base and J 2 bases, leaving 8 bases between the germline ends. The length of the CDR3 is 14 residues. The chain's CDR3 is CASSLEQANTEAFF. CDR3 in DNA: TGTGCCAGCAGCTTAGAACAGGCTAACACTGAAGCTTTCTTT.

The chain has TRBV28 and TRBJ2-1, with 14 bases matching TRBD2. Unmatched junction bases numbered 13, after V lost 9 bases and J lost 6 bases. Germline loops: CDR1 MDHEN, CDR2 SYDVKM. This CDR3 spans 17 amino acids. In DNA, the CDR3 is TGTGCCAGTCCCCCTCCGGGACTAGCGGGAGTAACCAATGAGCAGTTCTTC. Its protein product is CASPPPGLAGVTNEQFF.

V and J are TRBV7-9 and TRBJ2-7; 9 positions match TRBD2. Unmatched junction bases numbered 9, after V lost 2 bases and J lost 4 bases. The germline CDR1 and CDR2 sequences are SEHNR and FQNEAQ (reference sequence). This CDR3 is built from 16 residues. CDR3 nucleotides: TGTGCCAGCAGCTTAATTGGGGCGGGAGGGCCGTACGAGCAGTACTTC. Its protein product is CASSLIGAGGPYEQYF.

CDR3 nucleotide sequence: TGTGCCAGCAGCGGCGAACTATATGGCTACACCTTC. Encoded protein: CASSGELYGYTF. The chain employs TRBV5-4 and TRBJ1-2, with D hard to call. The germline V gene has CDR1 SGHNT and CDR2 YYREEE (reference sequence). CDR3 length: 12 residues. Trimming took 4 bases from V and 5 from J, leaving 9 bases between them.

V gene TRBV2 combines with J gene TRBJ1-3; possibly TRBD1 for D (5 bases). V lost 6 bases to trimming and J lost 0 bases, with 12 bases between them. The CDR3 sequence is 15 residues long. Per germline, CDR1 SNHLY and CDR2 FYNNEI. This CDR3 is CASRRTPSSGNTIYF. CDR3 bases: TGTGCCAGCAGGCGGACACCGAGCTCTGGAAACACCATATATTTT.

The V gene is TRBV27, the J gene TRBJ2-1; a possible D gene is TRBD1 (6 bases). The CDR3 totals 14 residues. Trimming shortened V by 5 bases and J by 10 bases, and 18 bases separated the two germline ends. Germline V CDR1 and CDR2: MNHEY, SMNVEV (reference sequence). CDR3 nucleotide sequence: TGTGCCAGCAGTGGGGCAGGGGTCGGAGAGGAGCAGTTCTTC. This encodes CASSGAGVGEEQFF.

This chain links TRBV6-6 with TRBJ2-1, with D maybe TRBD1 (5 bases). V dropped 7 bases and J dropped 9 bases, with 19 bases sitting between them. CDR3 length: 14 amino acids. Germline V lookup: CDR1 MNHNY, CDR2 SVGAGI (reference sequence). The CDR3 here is CASNTVSQASEQFF. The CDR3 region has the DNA TGTGCCAGCAATACGGTTTCACAGGCCAGTGAGCAGTTCTTC.

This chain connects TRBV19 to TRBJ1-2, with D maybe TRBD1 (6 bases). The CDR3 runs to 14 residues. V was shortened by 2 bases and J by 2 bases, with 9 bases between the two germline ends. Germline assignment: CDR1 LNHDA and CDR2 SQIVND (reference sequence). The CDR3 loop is CASSIRGGNYGYTF. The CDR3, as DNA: TGTGCCAGTAGTATAAGAGGGGGAAACTATGGCTACACCTTC. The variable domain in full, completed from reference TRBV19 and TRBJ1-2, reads DGGITQSPKYLFRKEGQNVTLSCEQNLNHDAMYWYRQDPGQGLRLIYYSQIVNDFQKGDIAEGYSVSREKKESFPLTVTSAQKNPTAFYLCASSIRGGNYGYTFGSGTRLTVV.